A selection of T cell receptor beta chains follows, all from one sample in a study of cytomegalovirus exposure and HLA in healthy donors. Assay: immunoSEQ multiplex PCR; the TCRdb copy retains only in-frame clones and omits some. The sample yields 150,000 or so clones, approximately 80% seen once. Sequenced input: PBMCs. Receptors originate from a man in his forties in good health and CMV-seropositive. The CDR3 runs from the conserved cysteine through the conserved F or W. The D gene is left open where the match is weak. The listing skips clone size in some rows; elsewhere it reads once, few, many or a size class.

TRBV25-1	.	.	TRBJ1-2	TGTGCCAGCAGTGAATACGGGGGTTATGGCTACACCTTC	CASSEYGGYGYTF
TRBV6-1	once	TRBD1	TRBJ2-7	TGTGCCAGCAGTCCAACAGGGGCAAAAGGCTACGAGCAGTACTTC	CASSPTGAKGYEQYF
TRBV4-3	once	.	TRBJ1-4	TGCGCCAGCAGCCGAGCGGGAGGGAGTGAAAAACTGTTTTTT	CASSRAGGSEKLFF
TRBV28	.	TRBD2	TRBJ2-1	TGTGCCAGCAGTTGGGGGACTAGCGCCACAACTTCCTACAATGAGCAGTTCTTC	CASSWGTSATTSYNEQFF
TRBV19	.	TRBD1	TRBJ1-1	TGTGCCAGTAGTATGGGACAGGGCCTTGAAGCTTTCTTT	CASSMGQGLEAFF
TRBV4-1	.	TRBD2	TRBJ2-2	TGCGCCAGCAGCCAAGATCCGGGAGGGTTTGGGGAGCTGTTTTTT	CASSQDPGGFGELFF
TRBV13	.	.	TRBJ2-6	TGTGCCAGGAGGAGGCCGGGGTCAGAAACACACTGGGGGGCCAACGTCCTGACTTTC	CARRRPGSETHWGANVLTF
TRBV7-9	.	TRBD2	TRBJ2-7	TGTGCCAGCAGCTCCGACGGCGGGAGCTACGAGCAGTACTTC	CASSSDGGSYEQYF
TRBV30	.	.	TRBJ2-7	TGTGCCAACAGGATAGAGTCCGAGCAGTACTTC	CANRIESEQYF
TRBV25-1	.	TRBD1	TRBJ2-7	TGTGCCAGCAGTCCCCCGGGACAGCGGTACGAGCAGTACTTC	CASSPPGQRYEQYF
TRBV6-1	.	TRBD1	TRBJ1-1	TGTGCCAGCAGTGGACAGGGTACTGAAGCTTTCTTT	CASSGQGTEAFF
TRBV7-2	.	TRBD1	TRBJ1-4	TGTGCCAGCAGCTTAGTTCGGACAGGGAAGGAAAAACTGTTTTTT	CASSLVRTGKEKLFF
TRBV5-1	.	TRBD1	TRBJ1-6	TGCGCCAGCAGCTTTGGGACAGGGGACGATAATTCACCCCTCCACTTT	CASSFGTGDDNSPLHF
TRBV7-8	.	.	TRBJ1-4	TGTGCCAGCAGCGGCCGACAGAATAATGAAAAACTGTTTTTT	CASSGRQNNEKLFF
TRBV18	once	.	TRBJ2-7	TGTGCCAGCTCACCACAGGCAAGCGGCTCCTACGAGCAGTACTTC	CASSPQASGSYEQYF
TRBV28	.	TRBD2	TRBJ2-1	TGTGCCAGCAGTTTACCGGGACTAGCGGGAGCTGAAAGAGAACACAATGAGCAGTTCTTC	CASSLPGLAGAEREHNEQFF
TRBV14	.	TRBD1	TRBJ2-2	TGTGCCAGCAGCCACAGGGGGACGGCCGGGGAGCTGTTTTTT	CASSHRGTAGELFF
TRBV4-1	.	TRBD2	TRBJ2-7	TGCGCCAGCAGCCAAGAGCCTAGCGGGAGGGCCTACGAGCAGTACTTC	CASSQEPSGRAYEQYF
TRBV10-3	few	.	TRBJ1-1	TGTGCCACCGGTGGAGGGTGGAACACTGAAGCTTTCTTT	CATGGGWNTEAFF
TRBV27	.	TRBD2	TRBJ2-2	TGTGCCAGCGGTCGCATCGGGAGGGCCGCGGGAGGCACCGGGGAGCTGTTTTTT	CASGRIGRAAGGTGELFF
TRBV19	.	.	TRBJ2-1	TGTGCCAGTAGAAGGGAGGGGGGGGACAATGAGCAGTTCTTC	CASRREGGDNEQFF
TRBV28	.	.	TRBJ2-1	TGTGCCAGCAGTTCTATCGGGACACCCCGGACCGATTACAATGAGCAGTTCTTC	CASSSIGTPRTDYNEQFF
TRBV4-1	.	.	TRBJ2-7	TGCGCCAGCAGCCCTACAGGGACCTACGAGCAGTACTTC	CASSPTGTYEQYF
TRBV18	.	.	TRBJ2-1	TGTGCCAGCTCACCAGGGCTATTACGCTCCTACAATGAGCAGTTCTTC	CASSPGLLRSYNEQFF
TRBV5-6	few	.	TRBJ2-4	TGTGCCAGCAGCTTGGTTCGAGCGGGTGCCAACATTCAGTACTTC	CASSLVRAGANIQYF
TRBV19	.	TRBD1	TRBJ2-5	TGTGCCAGTAAACGGCAGGGGGTAGCAAGAGAGACCCAGTACTTC	CASKRQGVARETQYF
TRBV11-2	.	.	TRBJ2-5	TGTGCCAGCAGCTTTCTTTCGAATGGGGGGCAAGAGACCCAGTACTTC	CASSFLSNGGQETQYF
TRBV29-1	.	TRBD1	TRBJ1-1	TGCAGCGTTGATACCGACAGGGGGCACACTGAAGCTTTCTTT	CSVDTDRGHTEAFF
TRBV11-1	.	.	TRBJ2-3	TGTGCCAGCAGCTTTATGGCAGGCACAGATACGCAGTATTTT	CASSFMAGTDTQYF
TRBV6-1	.	TRBD1	TRBJ2-7	TGTGCCAGCAGAGCCGGGACAGGGGGTACCTACGAGCAGTACTTC	CASRAGTGGTYEQYF
TRBV14	.	.	TRBJ2-7	TGTGCCAGCAGCATGCCAGGGCGAAGCTACGAGCAGTACTTC	CASSMPGRSYEQYF
TRBV4-1	.	TRBD2	TRBJ2-7	TGCGCCAGCAGCCAAGGGGAGCGGGACTACGAGCAGTACTTC	CASSQGERDYEQYF
TRBV28	.	.	TRBJ2-1	TGTGCCAGCAGCCCAGGGGGGAATTCCAATGAGCAGTTCTTC	CASSPGGNSNEQFF
TRBV15	.	.	TRBJ2-1	TGTGCCACCAGCAGCCTACCCCCAAGCGGAGGTTCGGGTGAGCAGTTCTTC	CATSSLPPSGGSGEQFF
TRBV12-5	.	TRBD1	TRBJ1-1	TGTGCTAGTGGTGAGGGACAGGGATACCGAGCCTTCTTT	CASGEGQGYRAFF
TRBV2	.	TRBD1	TRBJ1-1	TGTGCCAGCAGTACGGACAGGGGTTTCACTGAAGCTTTCTTT	CASSTDRGFTEAFF
TRBV12-5	.	.	TRBJ2-7	TGTGCTAGTGGCCCCGACGGTTACTACGAGCAGTACTTC	CASGPDGYYEQYF
TRBV19	.	.	TRBJ1-5	TGTGCCAGTAGTTGGACAGATTATAGCAATCAGCCCCAGCATTTT	CASSWTDYSNQPQHF
TRBV5-4	.	TRBD1	TRBJ1-6	TGTGCCAGCAGACGGGACAGTAATCCCCTCCACTTT	CASRRDSNPLHF
TRBV4-2	.	.	TRBJ2-5	TGTGCCAGCAGCCAAACAAACTACGTCCAAGAGACCCAGTACTTC	CASSQTNYVQETQYF
TRBV2	.	.	TRBJ1-6	TGTGCCAGGGGGCTCGGCGATTCACCCCTCCACTTT	CARGLGDSPLHF
TRBV5-4	.	.	TRBJ1-1	TGTGCCAGCAGCTTGGACAGTAACACTGAAGCTTTCTTT	CASSLDSNTEAFF
TRBV4-1	once	.	TRBJ2-7	TGCGCCAGCAGCCAAGTCAAGACAGAGCTGGACGAGCAGTACTTC	CASSQVKTELDEQYF
TRBV6-5	.	TRBD1	TRBJ1-2	TGTGCCAGCAGACCGGACAGGGGATCCTATGGCTACACCTTC	CASRPDRGSYGYTF
TRBV7-2	.	TRBD1	TRBJ1-1	TGTGCCAGCAGCAGCCGACAGGGCACTGAAGCTTTCTTT	CASSSRQGTEAFF
TRBV27	.	TRBD2	TRBJ2-7	TGTGCCAGCAGTTTATATGGGACTAGCGGAGCCTACGAGCAGTACTTC	CASSLYGTSGAYEQYF
TRBV18	few	.	TRBJ1-1	TGTGCCAGCTCACGGGATCGGGGACTCACTGAAGCTTTCTTT	CASSRDRGLTEAFF
TRBV14	.	.	TRBJ1-1	TGTGCCAGCAGCCAAGACTACGCGAACACTGAAGCTTTCTTT	CASSQDYANTEAFF
TRBV7-9	.	.	TRBJ2-5	TGTGCCAGCAGCTCGGCAGGGGCGCAAGAGACCCAGTACTTC	CASSSAGAQETQYF
TRBV28	once	.	TRBJ1-4	TGTGCCAGCACCCATGGGGGGACTGCAACTAATGAAAAACTGTTTTTT	CASTHGGTATNEKLFF
TRBV7-9	.	TRBD1	TRBJ2-7	TGTGCCAGCAGTCCCGGGACAGGGAACGGAAAGGACGAGCAGTACTTC	CASSPGTGNGKDEQYF
TRBV10-3	few	TRBD2	TRBJ2-1	TGTGCCATCAGTGACTCCCGACTAGCGGGAGGGCCGGATGAGCAGTTCTTC	CAISDSRLAGGPDEQFF
TRBV19	.	.	TRBJ2-3	TGTGCCAGTAGTATTGGGGGGAGTGCCACAGATACGCAGTATTTT	CASSIGGSATDTQYF
TRBV5-4	.	TRBD2	TRBJ2-1	TGTGCCAGCAGCCCAGGACTAGCGGGAGCGATTTCCTACAATGAGCAGTTCTTC	CASSPGLAGAISYNEQFF
TRBV18	.	.	TRBJ2-7	TGTGCCAGCTCATCGGAGTACGAGCAGTACTTC	CASSSEYEQYF